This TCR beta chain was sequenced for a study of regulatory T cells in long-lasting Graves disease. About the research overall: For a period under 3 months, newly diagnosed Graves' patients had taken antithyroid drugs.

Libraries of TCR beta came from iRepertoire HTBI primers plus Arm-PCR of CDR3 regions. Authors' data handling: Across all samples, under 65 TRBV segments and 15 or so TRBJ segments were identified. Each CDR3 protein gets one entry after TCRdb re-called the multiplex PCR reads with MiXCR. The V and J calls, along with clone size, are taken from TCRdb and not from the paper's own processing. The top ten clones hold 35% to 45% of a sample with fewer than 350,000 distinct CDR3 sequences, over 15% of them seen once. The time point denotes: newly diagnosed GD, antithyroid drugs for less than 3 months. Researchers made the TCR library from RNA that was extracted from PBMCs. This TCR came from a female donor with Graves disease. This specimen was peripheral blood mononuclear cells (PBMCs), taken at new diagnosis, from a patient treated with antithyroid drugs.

The CDR3 DNA sequence: TGCAGTGCTAGAGATGAAAAGGGGGATCGCACCGGGGAGCTGTTTTTT. It specifies CSARDEKGDRTGELFF. The V call is TRBV20-1, the J call TRBJ2-2; maybe TRBD1 (6 bases). Trimming removed 0 bases at V and 4 bases at J, with 15 bases between. Germline CDR1 is DFQATT and CDR2 is SNEGSKA (reference sequence). This CDR3 region has 16 residues.